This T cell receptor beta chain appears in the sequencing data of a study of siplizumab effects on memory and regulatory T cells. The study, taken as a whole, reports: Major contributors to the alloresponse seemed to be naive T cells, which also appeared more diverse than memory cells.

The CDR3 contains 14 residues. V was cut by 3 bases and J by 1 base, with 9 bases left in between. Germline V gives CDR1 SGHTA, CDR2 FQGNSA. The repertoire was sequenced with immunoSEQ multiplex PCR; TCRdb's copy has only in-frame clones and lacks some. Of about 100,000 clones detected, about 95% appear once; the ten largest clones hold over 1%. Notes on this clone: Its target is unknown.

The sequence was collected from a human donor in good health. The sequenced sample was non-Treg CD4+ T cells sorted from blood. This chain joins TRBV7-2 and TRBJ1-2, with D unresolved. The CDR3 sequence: CASSFMELNYGYTF. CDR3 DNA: TGTGCCAGCAGCTTCATGGAACTTAACTATGGCTACACCTTC.